Detailed here is one T cell receptor beta chain. The antigen is undetermined. Trimming removed 5 bases from V and 4 bases from J; junction bases left unmatched: 11. Germline-derived CDR1 and CDR2 are SGHAT and FQNNGV. The CDR3 contains 16 residues. The data belong to a study of T cell repertoires and Cas9 in healthy adults. As for the study in general: Multi-effector potency, cytotoxicity and lineage were assessed in SpCas9-reactive CD4 and CD8 T cells.

Whole-study results and caveats: SpCas9-reactive effector T cells were reportedly restrained in vitro by SpCas9-reactive regulatory T cells.

Using immunoSEQ multiplex PCR, the repertoire was profiled, and TCRdb retains in-frame clones only, with some absent. The sample shows 20,000 to 25,000 clones, 90% of them seen only once. The sample consisted of CD4+ effector T cells (CD127+, CD25-, CD137-, CD154-) from PBMCs; culture status not recorded. This receptor was identified in a human donor in good health. The chain is built from TRBV11-2 and TRBJ1-3; 7 nucleotides line up with TRBD1. CDR3 sequence: CASSLGVRGLGNTIYF. CDR3 DNA sequence: TGTGCCAGCAGCCTCGGCGTCAGGGGGTTAGGAAACACCATATATTTT.